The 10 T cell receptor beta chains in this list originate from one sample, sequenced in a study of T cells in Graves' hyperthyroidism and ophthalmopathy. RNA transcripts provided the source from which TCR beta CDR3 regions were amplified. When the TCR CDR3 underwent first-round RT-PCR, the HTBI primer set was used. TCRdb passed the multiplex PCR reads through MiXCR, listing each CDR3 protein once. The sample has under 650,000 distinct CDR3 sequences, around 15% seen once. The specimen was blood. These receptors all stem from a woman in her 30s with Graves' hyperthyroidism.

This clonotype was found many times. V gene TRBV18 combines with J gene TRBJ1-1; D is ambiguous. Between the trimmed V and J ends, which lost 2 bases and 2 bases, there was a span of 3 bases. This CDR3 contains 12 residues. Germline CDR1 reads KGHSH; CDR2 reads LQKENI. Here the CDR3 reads CASSPDNTEAFF. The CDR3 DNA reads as TGTGCCAGCTCACCAGATAACACTGAAGCTTTCTTT.

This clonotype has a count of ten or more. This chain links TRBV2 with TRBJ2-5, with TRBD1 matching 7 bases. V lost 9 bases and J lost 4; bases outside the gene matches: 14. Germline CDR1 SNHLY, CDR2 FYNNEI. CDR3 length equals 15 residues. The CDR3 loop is CASKAGTDRGETQYF. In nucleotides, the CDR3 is TGTGCCAGTAAGGCCGGGACAGACCGAGGAGAGACCCAGTACTTC. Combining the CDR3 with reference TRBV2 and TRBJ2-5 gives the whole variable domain EPEVTQTPSHQVTQMGQEVILRCVPISNHLYFYWYRQILGQKVEFLVSFYNNEISEKSEIFDDQFSVERPDGSNFTLKIRSTKLEDSAMYFCASKAGTDRGETQYFGPGTRLLVL.

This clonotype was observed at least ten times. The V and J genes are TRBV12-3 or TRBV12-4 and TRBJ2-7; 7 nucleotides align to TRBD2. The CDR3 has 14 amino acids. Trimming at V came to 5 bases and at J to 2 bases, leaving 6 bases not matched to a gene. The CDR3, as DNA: TGTGCCAGCAGTACCTCTAGCGGACCCTACGAGCAGTACTTC. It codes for CASSTSSGPYEQYF.

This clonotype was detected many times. The CDR3 sequence is CASSPELLAFF. As DNA, the CDR3 is TGTGCCAGCAGCCCCGAGTTGTTGGCTTTCTTT. The chain joins TRBV7-2 to TRBJ1-1, with unresolved D. The length of the CDR3 is 11 residues. Looked up from germline, CDR1 is SGHTA and CDR2 is FQGNSA. V was cut by 5 bases and J by 11 bases, with 12 bases left in between.

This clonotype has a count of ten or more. Here the CDR3 reads CAWSSGIGSHF. For the CDR3, the DNA is TGTGCCTGGAGTTCGGGTATAGGGTCCCACTTT. The J gene is TRBJ1-6, the V gene TRBV30, with D unresolved. The CDR3 loop spans 11 amino acids. V lost 2 bases and J lost 18, with 14 bases in between. The V gene's germline CDR1 is GTSNPN and CDR2 SVGIG (reference sequence).

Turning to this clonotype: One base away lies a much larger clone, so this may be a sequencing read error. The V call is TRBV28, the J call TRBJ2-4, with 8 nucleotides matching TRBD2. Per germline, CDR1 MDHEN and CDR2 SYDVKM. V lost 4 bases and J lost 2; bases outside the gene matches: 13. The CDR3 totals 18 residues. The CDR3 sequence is CASSSSPLAGLTKNIQYF. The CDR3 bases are TGTGCCAGCAGTTCCTCCCCGCTAGCGGGTCTTACCAAAAACATTCAGTACTTC.

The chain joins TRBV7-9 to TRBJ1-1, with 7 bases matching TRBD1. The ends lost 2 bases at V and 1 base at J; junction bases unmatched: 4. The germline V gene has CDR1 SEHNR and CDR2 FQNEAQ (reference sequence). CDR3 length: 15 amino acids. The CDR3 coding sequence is TGTGCCAGCAGCTTACGGGGACAGAGGAACACTGAAGCTTTCTTT. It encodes CASSLRGQRNTEAFF. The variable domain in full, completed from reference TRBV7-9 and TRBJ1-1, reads DTGVSQNPRHKITKRGQNVTFRCDPISEHNRLYWYRQTLGQGPEFLTYFQNEAQLEKSRLLSDRFSAERPKGSFSTLEIQRTEQGDSAMYLCASSLRGQRNTEAFFGQGTRLTVV.

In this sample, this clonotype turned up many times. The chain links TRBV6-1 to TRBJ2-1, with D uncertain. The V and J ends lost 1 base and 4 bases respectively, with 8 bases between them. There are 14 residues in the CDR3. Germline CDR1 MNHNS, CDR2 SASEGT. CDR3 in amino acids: CASSEGSRYNEQFF. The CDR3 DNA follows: TGTGCCAGCAGTGAAGGCTCTAGGTACAATGAGCAGTTCTTC.

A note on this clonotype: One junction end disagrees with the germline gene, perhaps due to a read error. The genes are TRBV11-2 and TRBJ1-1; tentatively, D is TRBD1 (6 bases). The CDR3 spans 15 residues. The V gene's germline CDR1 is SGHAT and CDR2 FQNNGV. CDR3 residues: CASSLQGSGYTEALF. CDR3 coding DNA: TGTGCCAGCAGCTTACAGGGGTCGGGGTACACTGAAGCTCTCTTT.

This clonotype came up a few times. The chain's CDR3 is CASSQRLDNTQYF. The CDR3, as DNA: TGTGCCAGCAGCCAACGACTTGATAATACGCAGTATTTT. The rearrangement uses TRBV9 and TRBJ2-3; D uncertain. The CDR3 has 13 residues. Germline CDR1 reads SGDLS; CDR2 reads YYNGEE. The V and J ends lost 4 bases and 7 bases respectively, with 13 bases between them.